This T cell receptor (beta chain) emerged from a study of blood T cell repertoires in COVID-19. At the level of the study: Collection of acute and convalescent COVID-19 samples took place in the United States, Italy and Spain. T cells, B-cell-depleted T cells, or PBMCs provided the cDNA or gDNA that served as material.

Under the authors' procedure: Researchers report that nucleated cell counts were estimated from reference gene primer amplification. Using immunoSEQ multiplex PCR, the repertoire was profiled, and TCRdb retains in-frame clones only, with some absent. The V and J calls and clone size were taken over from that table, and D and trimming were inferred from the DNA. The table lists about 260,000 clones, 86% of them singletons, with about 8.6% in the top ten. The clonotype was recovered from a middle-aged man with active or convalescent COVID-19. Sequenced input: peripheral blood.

The CDR3 coding sequence is TGCGCCAGCAGCCCGCCGACAGGGACCTACGAGCAGTACTTC. Translation: CASSPPTGTYEQYF. The chain recombines TRBV5-1 with TRBJ2-7; 7 nucleotides align to TRBD1. Per the germline V gene, CDR1 is SGHRS and CDR2 is YFSETQ. The CDR3 is 14 amino acids. J lost 2 bases, V lost 4 bases, and 6 bases had no gene match.